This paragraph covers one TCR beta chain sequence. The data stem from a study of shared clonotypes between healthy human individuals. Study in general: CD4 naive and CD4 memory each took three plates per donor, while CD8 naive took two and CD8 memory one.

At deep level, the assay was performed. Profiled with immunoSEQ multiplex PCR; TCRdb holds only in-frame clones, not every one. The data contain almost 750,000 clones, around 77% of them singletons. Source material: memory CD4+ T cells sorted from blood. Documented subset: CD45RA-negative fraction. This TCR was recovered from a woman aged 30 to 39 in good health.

The CDR3 DNA sequence: TGTGCCAGCAGCCCCCGTTTGATGGTCGAGACCCAGTACTTC. Its translation: CASSPRLMVETQYF. The chain recombines TRBV7-2 with TRBJ2-5; D remains unclear. The germline V gene encodes CDR1 SGHTA and CDR2 FQGNSA. CDR3 size: 14 residues. With 5 bases removed from V and 5 bases from J, the gap between germline ends came to 15 bases.